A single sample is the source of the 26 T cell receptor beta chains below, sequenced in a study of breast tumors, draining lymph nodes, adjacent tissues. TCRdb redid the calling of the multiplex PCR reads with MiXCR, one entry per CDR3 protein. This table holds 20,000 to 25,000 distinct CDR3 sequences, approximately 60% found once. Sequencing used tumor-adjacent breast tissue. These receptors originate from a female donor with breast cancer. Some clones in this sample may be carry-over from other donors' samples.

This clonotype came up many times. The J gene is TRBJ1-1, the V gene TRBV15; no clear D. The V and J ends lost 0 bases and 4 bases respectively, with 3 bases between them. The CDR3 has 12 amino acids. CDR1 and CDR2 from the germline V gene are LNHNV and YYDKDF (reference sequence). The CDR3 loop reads CATSRDVTEAFF. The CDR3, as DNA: TGTGCCACCAGCAGAGATGTCACTGAAGCTTTCTTT. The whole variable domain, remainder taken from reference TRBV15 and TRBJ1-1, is DAMVIQNPRYQVTQFGKPVTLSCSQTLNHNVMYWYQQKSSQAPKLLFHYYDKDFNNEADTPDNFQSRRPNTSFCFLDIRSPGLGDTAMYLCATSRDVTEAFFGQGTRLTVV.

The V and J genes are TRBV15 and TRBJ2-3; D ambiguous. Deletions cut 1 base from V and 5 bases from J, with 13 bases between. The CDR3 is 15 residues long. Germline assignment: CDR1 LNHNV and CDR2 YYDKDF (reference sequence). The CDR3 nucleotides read TGTGCCACCAGCAGAGTCCCGAAAGGTCAAGATACGCAGTATTTT. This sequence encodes CATSRVPKGQDTQYF.

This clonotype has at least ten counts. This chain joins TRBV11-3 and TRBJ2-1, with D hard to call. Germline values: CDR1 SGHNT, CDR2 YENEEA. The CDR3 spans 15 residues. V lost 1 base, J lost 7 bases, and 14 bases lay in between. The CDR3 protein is CASSLVSTPGNEQFF. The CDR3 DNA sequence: TGTGCCAGCAGCTTAGTTTCGACCCCCGGGAATGAGCAGTTCTTC.

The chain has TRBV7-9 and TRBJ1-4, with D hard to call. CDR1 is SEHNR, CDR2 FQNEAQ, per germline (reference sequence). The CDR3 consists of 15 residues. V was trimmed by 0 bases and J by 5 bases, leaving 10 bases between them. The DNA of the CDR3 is TGTGCCAGCAGCTTAGCGTCAGTCTTGAATGAAAAACTGTTTTTT. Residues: CASSLASVLNEKLFF.

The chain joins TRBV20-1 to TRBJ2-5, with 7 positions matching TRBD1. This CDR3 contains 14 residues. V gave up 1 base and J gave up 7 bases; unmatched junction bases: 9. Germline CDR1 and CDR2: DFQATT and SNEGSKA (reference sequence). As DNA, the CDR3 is TGCAGTGCTAGAGGGACAGGTCGGTCGAGGACCCAGTACTTC. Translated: CSARGTGRSRTQYF.

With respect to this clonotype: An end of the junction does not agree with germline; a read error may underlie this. Here the CDR3 DNA reads TGTGCCGGCAGCCCCGGGACAGGGAACTATGGCTACACCTTC. Translated, it gives CAGSPGTGNYGYTF. V gene TRBV7-2 combines with J gene TRBJ1-2; TRBD1 matches at 9 bases. This CDR3 is built from 14 residues. Germline CDR1 and CDR2: SGHTA and FQGNSA.

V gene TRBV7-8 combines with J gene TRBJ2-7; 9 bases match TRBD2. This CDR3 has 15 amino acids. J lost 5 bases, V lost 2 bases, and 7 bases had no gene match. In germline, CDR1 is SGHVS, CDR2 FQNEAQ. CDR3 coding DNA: TGTGCCAGCAGCTTAAATAGCGGGGGCGTCCACGAGCAGTACTTC. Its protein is CASSLNSGGVHEQYF. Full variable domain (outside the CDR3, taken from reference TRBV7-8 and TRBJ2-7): GAGVSQSPRYKVAKRGQDVALRCDPISGHVSLFWYQQALGQGPEFLTYFQNEAQLDKSGLPSDRFFAERPEGSVSTLKIQRTQQEDSAVYLCASSLNSGGVHEQYFGPGTRLTVT.

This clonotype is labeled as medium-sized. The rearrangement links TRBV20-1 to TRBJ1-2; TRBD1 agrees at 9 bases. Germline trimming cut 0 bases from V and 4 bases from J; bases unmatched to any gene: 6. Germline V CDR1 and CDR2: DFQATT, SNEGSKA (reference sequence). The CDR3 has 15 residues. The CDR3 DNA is TGCAGTGCTAGAGATTTGGACAGGGGCCTCTATGGCTACACCTTC. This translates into CSARDLDRGLYGYTF.

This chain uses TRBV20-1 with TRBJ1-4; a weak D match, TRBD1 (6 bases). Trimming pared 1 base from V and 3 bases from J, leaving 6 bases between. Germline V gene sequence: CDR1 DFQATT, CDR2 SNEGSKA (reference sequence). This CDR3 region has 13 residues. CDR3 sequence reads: CSARAGANEKLFF. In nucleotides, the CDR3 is TGCAGTGCTAGAGCAGGGGCTAATGAAAAACTGTTTTTT.

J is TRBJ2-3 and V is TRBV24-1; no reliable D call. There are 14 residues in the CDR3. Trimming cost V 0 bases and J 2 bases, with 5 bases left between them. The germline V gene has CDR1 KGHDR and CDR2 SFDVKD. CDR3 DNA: TGTGCCACCAGTGATTTGACAGCCACAGATACGCAGTATTTT. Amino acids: CATSDLTATDTQYF.

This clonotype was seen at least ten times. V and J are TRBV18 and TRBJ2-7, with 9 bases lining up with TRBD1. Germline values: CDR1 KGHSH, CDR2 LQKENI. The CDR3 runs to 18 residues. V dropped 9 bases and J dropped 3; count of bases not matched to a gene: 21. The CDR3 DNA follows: TGTGCCAGTATACCGGGACAGGGCGTTGAGGAGGGGGTCTACGAGCAGTACTTC. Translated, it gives CASIPGQGVEEGVYEQYF.

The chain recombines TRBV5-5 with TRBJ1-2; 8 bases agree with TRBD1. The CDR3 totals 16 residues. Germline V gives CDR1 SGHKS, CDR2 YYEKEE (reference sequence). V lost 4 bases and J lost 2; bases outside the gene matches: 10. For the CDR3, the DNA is TGTGCCAGCAGCCTCAACCTTCGGACAGGGAACTATGGCTACACCTTC. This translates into CASSLNLRTGNYGYTF. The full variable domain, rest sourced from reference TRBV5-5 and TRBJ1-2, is DAGVTQSPTHLIKTRGQQVTLRCSPISGHKSVSWYQQVLGQGPQFIFQYYEKEERGRGNFPDRFSARQFPNYSSELNVNALLLGDSALYLCASSLNLRTGNYGYTFGSGTRLTVV.

The CDR3 loop reads CASSEAGGSYNEQFF. CDR3 DNA: TGTGCCAGCAGTGAAGCGGGAGGCTCCTACAATGAGCAGTTCTTC. The V and J genes are TRBV2 and TRBJ2-1, with a weak D call TRBD2 (6 bases). V was shortened by 0 bases and J by 0 bases, with 6 bases between the two germline ends. The CDR3 spans 15 residues. Germline CDR1 is SNHLY and CDR2 is FYNNEI.

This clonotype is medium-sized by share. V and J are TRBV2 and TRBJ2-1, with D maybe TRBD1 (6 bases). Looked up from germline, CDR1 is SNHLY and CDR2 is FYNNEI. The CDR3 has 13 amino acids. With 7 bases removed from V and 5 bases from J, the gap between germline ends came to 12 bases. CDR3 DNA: TGTGCCAGCAATCCACCAGGGGACAATGAGCAGTTCTTC. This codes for CASNPPGDNEQFF.

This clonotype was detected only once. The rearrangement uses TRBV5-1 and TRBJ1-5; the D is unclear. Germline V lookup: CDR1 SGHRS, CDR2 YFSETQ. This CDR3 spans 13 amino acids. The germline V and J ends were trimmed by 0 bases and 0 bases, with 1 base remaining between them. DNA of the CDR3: TGCGCCAGCAGCTTGGATAGCAATCAGCCCCAGCATTTT. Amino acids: CASSLDSNQPQHF.

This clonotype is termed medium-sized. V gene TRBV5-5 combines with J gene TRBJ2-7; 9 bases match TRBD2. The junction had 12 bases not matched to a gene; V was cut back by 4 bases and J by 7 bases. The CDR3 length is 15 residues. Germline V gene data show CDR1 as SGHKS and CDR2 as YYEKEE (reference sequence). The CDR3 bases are TGTGCCAGCAGCCTGGCGGGGGGGGAAGGACGGGAGCAGTACTTC. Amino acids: CASSLAGGEGREQYF.

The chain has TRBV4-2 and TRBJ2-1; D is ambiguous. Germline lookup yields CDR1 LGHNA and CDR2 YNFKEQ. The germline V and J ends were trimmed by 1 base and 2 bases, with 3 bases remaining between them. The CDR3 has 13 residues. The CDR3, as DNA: TGTGCCAGCAGCCAAGGGACCTACAATGAGCAGTTCTTC. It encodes CASSQGTYNEQFF.

This chain's CDR3 is CASNGPAGQDNSPLHF. The CDR3 DNA reads as TGTGCCAGCAACGGGCCCGCGGGACAGGATAATTCACCCCTCCACTTT. The rearrangement joins TRBV2 to TRBJ1-6; TRBD1 matches 8 bases. V trimming: 7 bases; J trimming: 5 bases; junction bases outside the gene matches: 10. Germline CDR1 and CDR2: SNHLY and FYNNEI. This CDR3 region has 16 residues.

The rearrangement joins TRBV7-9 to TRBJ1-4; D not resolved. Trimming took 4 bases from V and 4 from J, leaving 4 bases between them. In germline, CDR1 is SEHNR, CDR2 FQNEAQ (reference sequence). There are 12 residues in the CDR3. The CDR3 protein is CASSSYNEKLFF. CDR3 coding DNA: TGTGCCAGCAGCTCGTATAATGAAAAACTGTTTTTT.

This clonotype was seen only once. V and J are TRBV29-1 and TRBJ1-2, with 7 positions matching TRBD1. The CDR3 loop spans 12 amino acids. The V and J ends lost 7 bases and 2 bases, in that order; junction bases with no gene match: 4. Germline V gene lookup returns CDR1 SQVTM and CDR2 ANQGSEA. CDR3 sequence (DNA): TGCAGCGGAGGGACAGAAAACTATGGCTACACCTTC. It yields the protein CSGGTENYGYTF.

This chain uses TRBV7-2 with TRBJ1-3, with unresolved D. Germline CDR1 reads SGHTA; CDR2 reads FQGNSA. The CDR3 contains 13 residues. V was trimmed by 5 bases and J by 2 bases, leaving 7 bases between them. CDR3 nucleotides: TGTGCCAGCAGCATGACCGCTGGAAACACCATATATTTT. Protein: CASSMTAGNTIYF.

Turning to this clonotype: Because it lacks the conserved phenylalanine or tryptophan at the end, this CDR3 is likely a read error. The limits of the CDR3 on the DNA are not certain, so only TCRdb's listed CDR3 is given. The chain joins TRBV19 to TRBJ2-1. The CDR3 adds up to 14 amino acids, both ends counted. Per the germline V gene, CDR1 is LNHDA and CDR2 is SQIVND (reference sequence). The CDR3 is CASSDRSIYNEQFG.

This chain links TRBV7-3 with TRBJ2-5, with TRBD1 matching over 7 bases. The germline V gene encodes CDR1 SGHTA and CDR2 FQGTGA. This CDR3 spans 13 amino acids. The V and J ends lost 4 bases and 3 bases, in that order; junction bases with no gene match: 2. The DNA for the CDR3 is TGTGCCAGCAGCTCGGGACAGAAAGAGACCCAGTACTTC. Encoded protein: CASSSGQKETQYF.

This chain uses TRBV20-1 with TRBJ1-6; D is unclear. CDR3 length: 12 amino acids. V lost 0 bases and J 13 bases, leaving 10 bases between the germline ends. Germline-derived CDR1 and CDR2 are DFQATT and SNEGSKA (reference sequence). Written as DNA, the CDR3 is TGCAGTGCTAGAGATGGGATCTCCCCCCTCCACTTT. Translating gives CSARDGISPLHF.

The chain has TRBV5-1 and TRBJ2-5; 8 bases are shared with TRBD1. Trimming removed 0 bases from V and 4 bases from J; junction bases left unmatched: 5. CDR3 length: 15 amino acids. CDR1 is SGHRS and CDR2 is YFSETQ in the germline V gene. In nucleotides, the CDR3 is TGCGCCAGCAGCTTGGTTGGGACAGGTGGAGAGACCCAGTACTTC. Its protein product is CASSLVGTGGETQYF.

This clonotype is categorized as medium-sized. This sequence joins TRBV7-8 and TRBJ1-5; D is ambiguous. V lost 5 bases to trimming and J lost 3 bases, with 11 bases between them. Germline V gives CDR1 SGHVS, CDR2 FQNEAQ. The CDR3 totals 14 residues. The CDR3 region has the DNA TGTGCCAGCAGCCGGGTCCCAGACAATCAGCCCCAGCATTTT. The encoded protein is CASSRVPDNQPQHF.